One and the same sample provided the 19 T cell receptor beta chains below, sequenced in a study of CD8 T cells in Susac syndrome. Random hexamers were used to reverse transcribe an amount of about 0.45 to 1 ug RNA. TCRdb re-called the immunoSEQ multiplex PCR reads with MiXCR, one entry per CDR3 protein. Here the sample spans approximately 190,000 distinct CDR3 sequences, over 85% being singletons. The source material was CD4+ T cells from PBMCs. Receptors were obtained from a human donor in good health.

The chain recombines TRBV2 with TRBJ1-1, with D possibly being TRBD1 (6 bases). The CDR3 is 14 residues long. Germline lookup yields CDR1 SNHLY and CDR2 FYNNEI. The ends were cut back, 6 bases at V and 0 bases at J, with 11 bases in the middle. CDR3 nucleotides: TGTGCCAGCAGGAGACAGGCCATGAACACTGAAGCTTTCTTT. Amino acids: CASRRQAMNTEAFF.

This chain joins TRBV10-3 and TRBJ2-3; no clear D. This CDR3 is built from 12 residues. V was clipped by 7 bases and J by 9 bases, with 14 bases between them. The germline gives CDR1 ENHRY, CDR2 SYGVKD. CDR3 coding DNA: TGTGCCATCACAAGCTCCGAAGGGACGCAGTATTTT. It translates to CAITSSEGTQYF.

The chain joins TRBV13 to TRBJ1-6; TRBD1 matches 9 bases. Trimming removed 2 bases from V and 8 bases from J; junction bases left unmatched: 4. Germline assignment: CDR1 PRHDT and CDR2 FYEKMQ (reference sequence). This CDR3 comprises 15 residues. CDR3: CASSLNRGLYSPLHF. DNA of the CDR3: TGTGCCAGCAGCTTAAACAGGGGGCTTTATTCACCCCTCCACTTT.

The chain carries TRBV6-2 or TRBV6-3 and TRBJ1-1; D not certain. The CDR3 runs 15 residues. The V gene's germline CDR1 is MNHEY and CDR2 SVGEGT. Between the trimmed V and J ends, which lost 4 bases and 1 base, there was a span of 13 bases. The CDR3 sequence is CASSSPGEKNTEAFF. The CDR3 DNA sequence: TGTGCCAGCAGTTCTCCGGGAGAAAAGAACACTGAAGCTTTCTTT.

This chain joins TRBV20-1 and TRBJ2-7; D remains ambiguous. Germline CDR1 reads DFQATT; CDR2 reads SNEGSKA (reference sequence). This CDR3 has 12 residues. With 8 bases removed from V and 1 base from J, the gap between germline ends came to 12 bases. The CDR3 spells CSPTQHSYEQYF. The CDR3 region has the DNA TGCAGTCCTACACAGCATTCCTACGAGCAGTACTTC.

This clonotype was recorded once. This chain links TRBV6-2 or TRBV6-3 with TRBJ2-5; D is perhaps TRBD2 (5 bases). The V end lost 5 bases, the J end lost 9 bases, and 16 bases lay between the germline ends. The CDR3 contains 13 residues. Per germline, CDR1 MNHEY and CDR2 SVGEGT. CDR3 in amino acids: CASSMDWSRAQYF. CDR3 DNA sequence: TGTGCCAGCAGTATGGACTGGTCGAGGGCCCAGTACTTC.

The chain has TRBV20-1 and TRBJ2-3; 8 positions agree with TRBD2. Germline V CDR1 and CDR2: DFQATT, SNEGSKA (reference sequence). The CDR3 has 15 residues. V lost 4 bases to trimming and J lost 2 bases; unmatched junction nucleotides: 8. The CDR3 DNA follows: TGCAGTGCTATACGAGCGGGGGCCAACACAGATACGCAGTATTTT. It encodes CSAIRAGANTDTQYF.

The rearrangement joins TRBV28 to TRBJ2-2, with D uncertain. There are 12 residues in the CDR3. The V gene's germline CDR1 is MDHEN and CDR2 SYDVKM. V was clipped by 6 bases and J by 4 bases, with 6 bases between them. CDR3 sequence (DNA): TGTGCCAGCAGGGATGGCACCGGGGAGCTGTTTTTT. It translates to CASRDGTGELFF.

This clonotype was recorded a few times. This chain links TRBV3-1 with TRBJ2-1; D ambiguous. Germline V gives CDR1 LGHDT, CDR2 YNNKEL (reference sequence). The V end was cut by 3 bases, the J end by 0 bases, with 9 bases between. The length of the CDR3 is 15 residues. The CDR3 coding sequence is TGTGCCAGCAGCCAGGGCCGAAGCTCCTACAATGAGCAGTTCTTC. It specifies CASSQGRSSYNEQFF.

The chain joins TRBV20-1 to TRBJ2-3; the match to TRBD2 covers 8 bases. The CDR3 has 14 amino acids. Looked up from germline, CDR1 is DFQATT and CDR2 is SNEGSKA (reference sequence). Losses at the gene ends were 6 bases for V and 1 base for J; bases not matched to a gene: 6. CDR3 coding DNA: TGCAGTGCCGGCGGGGGGCGGGGCACAGATACGCAGTATTTT. It yields the protein CSAGGGRGTDTQYF.

The chain is built from TRBV6-1 and TRBJ2-5; 15 bases agree with TRBD2. Germline V gives CDR1 MNHNS, CDR2 SASEGT. The CDR3 loop spans 17 amino acids. After removal of 5 bases from V and 4 bases from J, the junction contained 8 bases not matched to a gene. The CDR3 region is CASSRPGLAGGAETQYF. For the CDR3, the DNA is TGTGCCAGCAGTAGGCCGGGACTAGCGGGGGGCGCAGAGACCCAGTACTTC.

The J gene is TRBJ2-1, the V gene TRBV7-3, with 13 bases fitting TRBD2. Germline CDR1 reads SGHTA; CDR2 reads FQGTGA. This CDR3 has 15 amino acids. V lost 8 bases and J lost 1; bases outside the gene matches: 2. The CDR3 here is CASSTSGGSYNEQFF. CDR3 DNA: TGTGCCAGCTCGACTAGCGGGGGGTCCTACAATGAGCAGTTCTTC.

CDR3 nucleotide sequence: TGTGCCAGCAGCCTATCACAGGGCTACGAGCAGTACGTC. Translated, it gives CASSLSQGYEQYV. The genes are TRBV3-1 and TRBJ2-7; D possibly corresponds to TRBD1 (6 bases). The CDR3 contains 13 residues. Per germline, CDR1 LGHDT and CDR2 YNNKEL (reference sequence). V lost 4 bases, J lost 3 bases, and 10 bases lay in between.

The chain couples TRBV7-2 to TRBJ1-2, with 7 bases fitting TRBD1. This CDR3 is built from 12 residues. With V trimmed by 1 base and J by 14 bases, 7 bases remained unmatched. CDR1 is SGHTA, CDR2 FQGNSA, per germline. The CDR3 loop reads CASSLEQGTRTF. DNA of the CDR3: TGTGCCAGCAGCTTAGAACAGGGGACTCGTACCTTC.

The rearrangement links TRBV5-1 to TRBJ1-2; 8 bases line up with TRBD1. The CDR3 runs to 14 residues. Germline V CDR1 and CDR2: SGHRS, YFSETQ. V lost 3 bases, J lost 3 bases, and 4 bases stayed unmatched. The CDR3: CASSSQGADYGYTF. In nucleotides, the CDR3 is TGCGCCAGCAGCTCCCAGGGGGCCGACTATGGCTACACCTTC.

The V call is TRBV12-3 or TRBV12-4, the J call TRBJ2-3; D is ambiguous. This CDR3 has 16 residues. Trimming pared 5 bases from V and 0 bases from J, leaving 15 bases between. CDR3: CASSPGRTSSTDTQYF. In DNA form, the CDR3 reads TGTGCCAGCAGTCCCGGAAGGACCTCTAGCACAGATACGCAGTATTTT.

The chain carries TRBV3-1 and TRBJ2-2; D unresolved. The germline CDR1 and CDR2 sequences are LGHDT and YNNKEL (reference sequence). The CDR3 is 14 amino acids. Trimming left V 2 bases short and J 7 bases short, with 11 bases between. In DNA, the CDR3 is TGTGCCAGCAGCCAAAGCCCGAGAAGCGGGGAGCTGTTTTTT. The encoded protein is CASSQSPRSGELFF. The full variable domain, with the rest looked up from reference TRBV3-1 and TRBJ2-2, is DTAVSQTPKYLVTQMGNDKSIKCEQNLGHDTMYWYKQDSKKFLKIMFSYNNKELIINETVPNRFSPKSPDKAHLNLHINSLELGDSAVYFCASSQSPRSGELFFGEGSRLTVL.

The chain recombines TRBV5-4 with TRBJ2-1; 7 nucleotides agree with TRBD1. This CDR3 contains 15 residues. CDR1 SGHNT and CDR2 YYREEE come from the germline V gene (reference sequence). V lost 4 bases and J lost 7; bases outside the gene matches: 11. Here the CDR3 reads CASSLQTGRNNEQFF. DNA of the CDR3: TGTGCCAGCAGCCTGCAGACAGGGAGAAATAATGAGCAGTTCTTC. Using reference TRBV5-4 and TRBJ2-1 for the parts outside the CDR3, the full variable domain is ETGVTQSPTHLIKTRGQQVTLRCSSQSGHNTVSWYQQALGQGPQFIFQYYREEENGRGNFPPRFSGLQFPNYSSELNVNALELDDSALYLCASSLQTGRNNEQFFGPGTRLTVL.

This clonotype was found a few times. This chain connects TRBV30 to TRBJ2-6, with 10 positions matching TRBD1. The trim removed 2 bases at V and 3 bases at J, leaving 4 bases unmatched. The CDR3 is made up of 16 amino acids. CDR1 is GTSNPN and CDR2 is SVGIG in the germline V gene (reference sequence). CDR3 bases: TGTGCCTGGAGTAGACAGGGGGCAAGTGGGGCCAACGTCCTGACTTTC. Its protein product is CAWSRQGASGANVLTF.